This T cell receptor (beta chain) was recovered during a study of cytomegalovirus exposure and HLA in healthy donors. This PCR relied on a set of 60 Vbeta primers and 13 Jbeta primers. The assay was immunoSEQ multiplex PCR, and TCRdb's table has in-frame clones only and misses some. The sample records 75,000 to 90,000 clones, about 77% being singletons. Though nominally healthy at sampling, donors likely had unrecorded immune exposures. The source material was PBMCs. This TCR came from a man in his forties or fifties in good health and CMV-seronegative.

The CDR3 protein is CASGPQGTLATQYF. The CDR3 DNA is TGTGCGTCCGGGCCACAGGGCACCCTGGCGACCCAGTACTTC. This chain connects TRBV19 to TRBJ2-5, with D perhaps TRBD1 (6 bases). Germline V gives CDR1 LNHDA, CDR2 SQIVND (reference sequence). The CDR3 covers 14 residues. The full variable domain, in which reference TRBV19 and TRBJ2-5 provide the parts outside the CDR3, is DGGITQSPKYLFRKEGQNVTLSCEQNLNHDAMYWYRQDPGQGLRLIYYSQIVNDFQKGDIAEGYSVSREKKESFPLTVTSAQKNPTAFYLCASGPQGTLATQYFGPGTRLLVL.